This T cell receptor beta chain was recorded in a study of human T cells and chemical hapten exposure (dated by TCRdb to the early 2020s). A note on the overall study: For sensitization, 2% DPC in acetone was applied to an approximately 2 cm by approximately 2 cm area of upper inner arm skin. Patients additionally received weekly therapeutic DPC doses to the scalp throughout the roughly 26-week study period. Patch testing was performed on the upper back with Finn chambers containing 0.01% DPC, and the patch tests were scored after 6 days according to International Contact Dermatitis Research Group standards. Alopecia areata with under or over 50% scalp involvement, alopecia totalis and alopecia universalis were represented in the patient cohort, which was mostly female. Libraries were pooled for sequencing, and variation in per-sample TCR yields was attributed mainly to small differences in library volumes within the pool. This study followed changes in the peripheral blood TCR repertoire in vivo during primary and secondary sensitization of alopecia patients to the hapten diphenylcyclopropenone (DPC). Blood samples were taken from patients before sensitization (week 0) and then at 2, 6 and about 24 weeks after DPC sensitization. Blood for TCR sequencing was provided by twenty-nine alopecia patients at one to four time points (pre-sensitization, 2, 6 and 24 weeks). On the study overall, not on this receptor specifically: After repeated subsampling, changes were observed in the strength of the expansion versus patch-test correlation and in the threshold at which the correlation became significant. Compared with pre-sensitization or healthy control sets, expanded TCRs formed significantly more large CDR3 similarity clusters, which is consistent with antigen-driven responses. The number of TCRs above 1 in 1000 frequency did not change with DPC sensitization; there was no evidence of global repertoire structure alterations. Because every patient had alopecia, a presumed autoimmune disease, the patients' immune response might differ from that of healthy individuals. The number of PT1 expanded TCRs positively correlated with patch test score, significant at thresholds 8, 16 and 32 but not 4.

Sample time point, as interpreted from the label and publication: pre-sensitization, week 0. According to the study, the label for this sample's treatment or condition signals: therapeutic diphenylcyclopropenone sensitization with weekly scalp DPC. Blood at each patch-test visit was drawn before the patch test was applied. Eligible patients were aged 18 to 70, diagnosed with alopecia, deemed suitable for DPC therapy, and excluded if pregnant. Total RNA was extracted from unfractionated whole blood collected in Tempus Blood RNA tubes. Points on this clonotype: No antigen is known for it. No base quality values were provided; no much bigger clone lies one nucleotide off.

Library generation was performed with RACE. This sample was sequenced with a NextSeq 500. During library preparation, unique molecular identifiers were attached to individual cDNA molecules so that TCRs could be counted in a quantitative, reproducible way. Each blood RNA sample was used to sequence both TCR alpha and TCR beta chains. As for the original processing: A median of around 96,000 TCRs per sample was observed, with a range of about 23,224 to 700,000. The Decombinator software suite was used to annotate the V, J and CDR3 of the TCR reads. For PS versus PT1 abundance plots, all samples were subsampled to the same number of TCRs (28,000). TCRs were defined as expanded if absent before sensitization and observed at least eight times at the 2-week time point. TCRdb reanalyzed the raw reads on its own, using fastp at Q25 for trimming and MiXCR for clone calling, and kept in-frame beta chains. Under each unique CDR3 protein, matching rows form one entry showing the most common genes and DNA. For this entry, the V and J calls and clone size follow TCRdb and not the study's own pipeline. This sample holds 180,000 or so distinct CDR3 sequences; approximately 29% were observed only once. About 2.7% of the sample goes to the ten largest clones.

The TCR comes from a woman younger than 45 with alopecia areata. Some clones in this sample may be carry-over from other donors' samples. The specimen was whole blood, collected in connection with sensitization to the hapten diphenylcyclopropenone (DPC).

The nucleotide sequence is given as TGTGCCAGCAGAGGGGACGGTTATAATTCACCCCTCCACTTT. Its protein product is CASRGDGYNSPLHF. The receptor chain draws on TRBV6-6 and TRBJ1-6, with TRBD1 as a weak D call on 5 bases. Including cysteine and phenylalanine, the CDR3 has 14 amino acids. Only the CDR3 DNA is retained, 42 bases long and in frame from the first base. Cut back by 6 bases and 4 bases, the V and J ends lie 10 bases apart. The germline V gene (reference sequence) supplies CDR1 MNHNY and CDR2 SVGAGI.